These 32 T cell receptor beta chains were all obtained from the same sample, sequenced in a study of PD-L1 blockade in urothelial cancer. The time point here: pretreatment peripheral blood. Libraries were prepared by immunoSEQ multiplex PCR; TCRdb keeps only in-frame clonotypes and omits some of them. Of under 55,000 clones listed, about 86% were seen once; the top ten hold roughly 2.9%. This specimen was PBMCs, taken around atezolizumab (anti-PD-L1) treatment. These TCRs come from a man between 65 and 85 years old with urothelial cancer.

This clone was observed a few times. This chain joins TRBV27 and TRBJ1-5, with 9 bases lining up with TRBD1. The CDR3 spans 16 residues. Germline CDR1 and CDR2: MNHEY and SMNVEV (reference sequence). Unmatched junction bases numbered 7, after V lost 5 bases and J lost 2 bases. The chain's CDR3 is CASSRRWTGGNQPQHF. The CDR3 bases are TGTGCCAGCAGTCGCCGATGGACAGGGGGCAATCAGCCCCAGCATTTT.

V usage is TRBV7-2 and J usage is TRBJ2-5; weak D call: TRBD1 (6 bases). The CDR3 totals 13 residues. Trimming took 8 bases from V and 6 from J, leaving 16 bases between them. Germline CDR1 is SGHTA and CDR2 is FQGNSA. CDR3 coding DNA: TGTGCCAGCGTCGCGGTGGGGGCGAAGACCCAGTACTTC. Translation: CASVAVGAKTQYF. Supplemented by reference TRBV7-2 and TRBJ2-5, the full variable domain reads GAGVSQSPSNKVTEKGKDVELRCDPISGHTALYWYRQSLGQGLEFLIYFQGNSAPDKSGLPSDRFSAERTGGSVSTLTIQRTQQEDSAVYLCASVAVGAKTQYFGPGTRLLVL.

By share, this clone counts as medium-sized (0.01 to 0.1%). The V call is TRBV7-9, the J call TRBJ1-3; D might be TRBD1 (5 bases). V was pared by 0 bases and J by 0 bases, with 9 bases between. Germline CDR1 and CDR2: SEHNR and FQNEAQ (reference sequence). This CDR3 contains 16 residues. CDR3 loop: CASSLAGQYSGNTIYF. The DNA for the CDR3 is TGTGCCAGCAGCTTAGCGGGGCAGTACTCTGGAAACACCATATATTTT.

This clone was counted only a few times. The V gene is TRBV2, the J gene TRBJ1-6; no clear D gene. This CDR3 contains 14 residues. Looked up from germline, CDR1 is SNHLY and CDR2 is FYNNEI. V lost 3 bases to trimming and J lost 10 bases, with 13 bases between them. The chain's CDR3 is CASSELGERSPLHF. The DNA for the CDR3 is TGTGCCAGCAGTGAGCTCGGAGAGCGGTCACCCCTCCACTTT.

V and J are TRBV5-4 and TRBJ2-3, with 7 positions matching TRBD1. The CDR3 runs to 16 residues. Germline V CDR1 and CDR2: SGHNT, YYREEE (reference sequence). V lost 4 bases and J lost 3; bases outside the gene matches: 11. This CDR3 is CASSAKQGQSTDTQYF. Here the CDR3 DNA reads TGTGCCAGCAGCGCCAAACAGGGGCAGTCGACAGATACGCAGTATTTT.

CDR3 protein: CASSLDRSSGYTF. The DNA for the CDR3 is TGTGCCAGCAGCTTAGATCGATCCAGTGGCTACACCTTC. The chain couples TRBV7-2 to TRBJ1-2, with D unresolved. The germline V gene encodes CDR1 SGHTA and CDR2 FQGNSA. The CDR3 consists of 13 residues. Trimming left V 1 base short and J 7 bases short, with 10 bases between.

For the CDR3, the DNA is TGTGCCACCAGCAGAGATGGAAGCGGCGAAAAACTGTTTTTT. It translates to CATSRDGSGEKLFF. This chain uses TRBV15 with TRBJ1-4; unclear D gene. This CDR3 has 14 amino acids. CDR1 is LNHNV and CDR2 is YYDKDF in the germline V gene (reference sequence). V was clipped by 0 bases and J by 8 bases, with 10 bases between them.

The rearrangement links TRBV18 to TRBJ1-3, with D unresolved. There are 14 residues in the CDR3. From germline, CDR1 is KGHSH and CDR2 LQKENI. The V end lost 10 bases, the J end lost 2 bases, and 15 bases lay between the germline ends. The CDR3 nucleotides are TGTGCCACCCTCAACTCTGCTACTGGAAACACCATATATTTT. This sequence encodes CATLNSATGNTIYF.

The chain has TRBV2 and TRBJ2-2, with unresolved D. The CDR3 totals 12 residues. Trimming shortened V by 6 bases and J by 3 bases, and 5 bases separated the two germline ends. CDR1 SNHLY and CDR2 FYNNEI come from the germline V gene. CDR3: CASSSYTGELFF. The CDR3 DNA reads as TGTGCCAGCAGCTCTTACACCGGGGAGCTGTTTTTT. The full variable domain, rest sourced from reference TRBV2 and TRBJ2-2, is EPEVTQTPSHQVTQMGQEVILRCVPISNHLYFYWYRQILGQKVEFLVSFYNNEISEKSEIFDDQFSVERPDGSNFTLKIRSTKLEDSAMYFCASSSYTGELFFGEGSRLTVL.

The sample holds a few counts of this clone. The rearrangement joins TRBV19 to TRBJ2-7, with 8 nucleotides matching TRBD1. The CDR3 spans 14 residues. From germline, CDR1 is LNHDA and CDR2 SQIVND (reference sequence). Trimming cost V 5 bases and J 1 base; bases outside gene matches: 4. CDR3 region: CASSAGQGSYEQYF. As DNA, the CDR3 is TGTGCCAGTAGTGCTGGACAGGGATCCTACGAGCAGTACTTC.

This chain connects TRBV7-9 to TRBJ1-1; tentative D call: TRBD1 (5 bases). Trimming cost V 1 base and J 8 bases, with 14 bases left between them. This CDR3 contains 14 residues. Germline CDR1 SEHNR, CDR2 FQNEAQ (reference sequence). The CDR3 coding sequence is TGTGCCAGCAGCTTAGGGACTACAGGCAGAGAAGCTTTCTTT. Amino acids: CASSLGTTGREAFF.

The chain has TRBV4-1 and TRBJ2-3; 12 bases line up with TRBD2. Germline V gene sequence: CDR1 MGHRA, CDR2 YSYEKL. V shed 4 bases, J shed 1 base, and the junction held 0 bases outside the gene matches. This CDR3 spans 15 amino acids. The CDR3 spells CASSPSGGGTDTQYF. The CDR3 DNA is TGCGCCAGCAGCCCTAGCGGGGGGGGCACAGATACGCAGTATTTT.

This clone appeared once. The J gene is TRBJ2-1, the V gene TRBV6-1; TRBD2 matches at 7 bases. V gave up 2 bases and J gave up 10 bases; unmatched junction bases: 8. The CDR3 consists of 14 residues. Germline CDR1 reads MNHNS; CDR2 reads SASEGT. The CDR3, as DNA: TGTGCCAGCAGTGAACAGCGGGGAATAGACGAGCAGTTCTTC. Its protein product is CASSEQRGIDEQFF.

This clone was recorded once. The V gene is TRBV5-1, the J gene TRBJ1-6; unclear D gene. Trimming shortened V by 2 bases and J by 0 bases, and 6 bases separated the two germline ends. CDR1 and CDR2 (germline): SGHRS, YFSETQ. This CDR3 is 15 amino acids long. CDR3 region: CASSFTSSYNSPLHF. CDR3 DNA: TGCGCCAGCAGCTTTACGAGCTCCTATAATTCACCCCTCCACTTT.

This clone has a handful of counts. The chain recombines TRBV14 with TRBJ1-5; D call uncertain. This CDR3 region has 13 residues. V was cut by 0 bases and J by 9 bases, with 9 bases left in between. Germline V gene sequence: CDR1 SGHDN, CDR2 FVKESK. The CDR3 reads CASSQEDWGPQHF. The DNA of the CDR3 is TGTGCCAGCAGCCAAGAGGACTGGGGGCCCCAGCATTTT.

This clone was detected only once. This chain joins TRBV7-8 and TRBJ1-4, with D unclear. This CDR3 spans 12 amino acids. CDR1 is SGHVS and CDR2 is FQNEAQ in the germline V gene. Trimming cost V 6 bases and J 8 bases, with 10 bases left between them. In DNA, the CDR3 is TGTGCCAGCAGTGGGAGGGAGGAAAAACTGTTTTTT. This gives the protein CASSGREEKLFF. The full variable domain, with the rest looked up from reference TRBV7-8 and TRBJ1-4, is GAGVSQSPRYKVAKRGQDVALRCDPISGHVSLFWYQQALGQGPEFLTYFQNEAQLDKSGLPSDRFFAERPEGSVSTLKIQRTQQEDSAVYLCASSGREEKLFFGSGTQLSVL.

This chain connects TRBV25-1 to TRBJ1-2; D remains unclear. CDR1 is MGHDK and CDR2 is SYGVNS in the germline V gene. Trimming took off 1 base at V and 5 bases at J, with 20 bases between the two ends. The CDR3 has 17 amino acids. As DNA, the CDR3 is TGTGCCAGCAGTGAATTCGAGGGAGCTCGTTCCGATTATGGCTACACCTTC. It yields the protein CASSEFEGARSDYGYTF.

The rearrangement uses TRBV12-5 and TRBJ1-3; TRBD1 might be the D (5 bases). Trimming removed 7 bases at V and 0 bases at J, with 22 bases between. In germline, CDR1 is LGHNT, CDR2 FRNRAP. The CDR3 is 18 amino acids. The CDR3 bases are TGTGCTAGTGATGGGCAGACAGATTCGACCCCCTCTGGAAACACCATATATTTT. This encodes CASDGQTDSTPSGNTIYF.

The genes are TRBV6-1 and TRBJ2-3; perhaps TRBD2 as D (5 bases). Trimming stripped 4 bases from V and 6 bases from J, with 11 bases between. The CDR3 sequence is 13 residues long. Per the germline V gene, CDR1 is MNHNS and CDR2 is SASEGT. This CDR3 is CASSVEGMDTQYF. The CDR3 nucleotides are TGTGCCAGCAGTGTTGAGGGAATGGATACGCAGTATTTT.

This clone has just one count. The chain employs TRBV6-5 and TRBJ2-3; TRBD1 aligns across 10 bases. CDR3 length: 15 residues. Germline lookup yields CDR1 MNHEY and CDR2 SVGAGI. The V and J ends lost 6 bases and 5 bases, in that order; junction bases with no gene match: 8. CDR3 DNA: TGTGCCAGCAGCCCGTTGGGACAGGGGCAAGATACGCAGTATTTT. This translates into CASSPLGQGQDTQYF.

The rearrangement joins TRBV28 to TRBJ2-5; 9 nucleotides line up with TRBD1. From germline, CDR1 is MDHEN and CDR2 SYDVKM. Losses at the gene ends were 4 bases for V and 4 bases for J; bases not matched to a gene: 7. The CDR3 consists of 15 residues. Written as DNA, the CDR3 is TGTGCCAGCAGTTCGGGACAGGGATCTGGAGAGACCCAGTACTTC. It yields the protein CASSSGQGSGETQYF.

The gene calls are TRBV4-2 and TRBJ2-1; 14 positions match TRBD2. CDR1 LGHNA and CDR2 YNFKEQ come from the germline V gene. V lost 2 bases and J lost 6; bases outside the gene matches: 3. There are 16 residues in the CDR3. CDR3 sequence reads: CASSQPTSGGANEQFF. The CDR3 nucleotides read TGTGCCAGCAGCCAACCGACTAGCGGGGGGGCCAATGAGCAGTTCTTC.

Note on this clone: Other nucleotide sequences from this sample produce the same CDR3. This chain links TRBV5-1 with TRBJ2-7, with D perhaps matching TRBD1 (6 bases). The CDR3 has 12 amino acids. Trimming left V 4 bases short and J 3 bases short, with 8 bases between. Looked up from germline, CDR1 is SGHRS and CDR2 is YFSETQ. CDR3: CASSLGGYEQYF. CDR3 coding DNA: TGCGCCAGCAGCCTAGGGGGCTACGAGCAGTACTTC.

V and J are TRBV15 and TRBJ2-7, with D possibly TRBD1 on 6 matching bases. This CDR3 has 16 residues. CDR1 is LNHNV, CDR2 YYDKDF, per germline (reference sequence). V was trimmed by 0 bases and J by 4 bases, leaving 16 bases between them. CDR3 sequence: CATSRDGQGRRYEQYF. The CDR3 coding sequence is TGTGCCACCAGCAGAGACGGCCAGGGGAGAAGGTACGAGCAGTACTTC.

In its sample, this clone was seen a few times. CDR3 nucleotide sequence: TGTGCCAGCAGCTTGTATGCGTCCTATGGCTACACCTTC. This sequence encodes CASSLYASYGYTF. The genes are TRBV5-5 and TRBJ1-2; no clear D gene. The ends were cut back, 1 base at V and 4 bases at J, with 8 bases in the middle. Looked up from germline, CDR1 is SGHKS and CDR2 is YYEKEE (reference sequence). This CDR3 has 13 amino acids.

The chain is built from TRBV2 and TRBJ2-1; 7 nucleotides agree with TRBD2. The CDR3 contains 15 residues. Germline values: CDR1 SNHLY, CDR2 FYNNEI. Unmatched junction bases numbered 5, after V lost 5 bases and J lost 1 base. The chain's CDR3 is CASSSLAVSYNEQFF. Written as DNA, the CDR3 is TGTGCCAGCAGTAGCCTAGCGGTTTCCTACAATGAGCAGTTCTTC.

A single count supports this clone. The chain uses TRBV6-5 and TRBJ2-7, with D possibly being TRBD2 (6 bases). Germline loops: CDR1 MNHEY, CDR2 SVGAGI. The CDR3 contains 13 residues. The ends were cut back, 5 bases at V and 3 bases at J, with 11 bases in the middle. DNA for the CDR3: TGTGCCAGCAGTGGGATGGGGGGCTACGAGCAGTACTTC. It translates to CASSGMGGYEQYF.

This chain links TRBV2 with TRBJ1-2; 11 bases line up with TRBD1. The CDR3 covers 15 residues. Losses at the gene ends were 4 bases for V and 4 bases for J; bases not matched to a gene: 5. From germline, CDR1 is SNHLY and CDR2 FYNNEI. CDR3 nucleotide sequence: TGTGCCAGCAGTGGATGGACAGGGGGCGGCTATGGCTACACCTTC. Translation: CASSGWTGGGYGYTF. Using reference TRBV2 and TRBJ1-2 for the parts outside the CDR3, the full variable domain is EPEVTQTPSHQVTQMGQEVILRCVPISNHLYFYWYRQILGQKVEFLVSFYNNEISEKSEIFDDQFSVERPDGSNFTLKIRSTKLEDSAMYFCASSGWTGGGYGYTFGSGTRLTVV.

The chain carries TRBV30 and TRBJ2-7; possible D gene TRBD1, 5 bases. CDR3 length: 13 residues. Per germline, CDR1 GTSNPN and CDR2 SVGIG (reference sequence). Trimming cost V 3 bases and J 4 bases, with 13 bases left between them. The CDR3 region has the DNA TGTGCCTGGAGCTGGCAGGGCGCGTACGAGCAGTACTTC. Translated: CAWSWQGAYEQYF. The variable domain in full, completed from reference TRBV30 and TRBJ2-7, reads SQTIHQWPATLVQPVGSPLSLECTVEGTSNPNLYWYRQAAGRGLQLLFYSVGIGQISSEVPQNLSASRPQDRQFILSSKKLLLSDSGFYLCAWSWQGAYEQYFGPGTRLTVT.

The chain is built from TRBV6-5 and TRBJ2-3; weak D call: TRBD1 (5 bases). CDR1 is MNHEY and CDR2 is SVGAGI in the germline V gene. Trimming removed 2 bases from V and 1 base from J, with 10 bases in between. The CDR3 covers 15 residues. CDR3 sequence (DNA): TGTGCCAGCAGTTACGCGACAGATCGCACAGATACGCAGTATTTT. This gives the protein CASSYATDRTDTQYF.

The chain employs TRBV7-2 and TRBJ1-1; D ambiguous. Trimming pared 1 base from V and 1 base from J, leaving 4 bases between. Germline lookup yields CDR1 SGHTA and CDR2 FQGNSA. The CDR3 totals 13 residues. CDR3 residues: CASSLVRNTEAFF. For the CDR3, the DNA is TGTGCCAGCAGCTTAGTCCGGAACACTGAAGCTTTCTTT.

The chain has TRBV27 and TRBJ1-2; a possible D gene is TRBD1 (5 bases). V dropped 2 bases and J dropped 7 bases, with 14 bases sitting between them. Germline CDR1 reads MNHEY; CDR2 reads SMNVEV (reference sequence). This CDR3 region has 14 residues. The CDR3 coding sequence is TGTGCCAGCAGTTTAGGGGGGGTAAAACTTGGCTACACCTTC. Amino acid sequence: CASSLGGVKLGYTF.